One and the same sample provided the 21 T cell receptor beta chains below, sequenced in a study of technical replicates of blood from a few donors. TCRdb's table, derived via immunoSEQ multiplex PCR, lists solely in-frame clones and lacks some. The sample contains roughly 82,000 clones, nearly 96% of which appear only once. Sequences were obtained from T cells isolated from PBMCs. The receptor source for this set is a human donor in good health.

V gene TRBV7-3 combines with J gene TRBJ1-2, with D possibly being TRBD1 (5 bases). This CDR3 spans 14 amino acids. Germline V gives CDR1 SGHTA, CDR2 FQGTGA. V lost 5 bases to trimming and J lost 1 base, with 11 bases between them. CDR3 protein: CASSLDGGNYGYTF. The DNA for the CDR3 is TGTGCCAGCAGCCTCGACGGGGGTAACTATGGCTACACCTTC.

J is TRBJ2-2 and V is TRBV10-3, with TRBD2 matching over 7 bases. The germline V gene encodes CDR1 ENHRY and CDR2 SYGVKD. V lost 4 bases and J lost 10; bases outside the gene matches: 12. CDR3 length: 15 residues. In DNA, the CDR3 is TGTGCCATCAGTGGGGACTATGCAGATATTGAGGAGCTGTTTTTT. It encodes CAISGDYADIEELFF.

The chain has TRBV9 and TRBJ2-3; D is possibly TRBD2 (6 bases). CDR3 length: 14 amino acids. The germline CDR1 and CDR2 sequences are SGDLS and YYNGEE. V was clipped by 0 bases and J by 4 bases, with 9 bases between them. The CDR3 region has the DNA TGTGCCAGCAGCGTAGACGGGAGCGCAGATACGCAGTATTTT. Translation gives CASSVDGSADTQYF.

V is TRBV27 and J is TRBJ1-2; D is ambiguous. The CDR3 is made up of 14 amino acids. Trimming removed 4 bases at V and 4 bases at J, with 13 bases between. CDR1 is MNHEY, CDR2 SMNVEV, per germline (reference sequence). CDR3 sequence (DNA): TGTGCCAGCAGTTCTCTCGGCCCTAGCTATGGCTACACCTTC. This codes for CASSSLGPSYGYTF.

The chain couples TRBV4-2 to TRBJ1-2; unclear D gene. CDR1 and CDR2 (germline): LGHNA, YNFKEQ. Trimming pared 0 bases from V and 7 bases from J, leaving 12 bases between. This CDR3 is built from 14 residues. The CDR3 DNA reads TGTGCCAGCAGCCAAGAGCTCGGGTCATCTGGCTACACCTTC. Protein: CASSQELGSSGYTF.

The chain joins TRBV2 to TRBJ2-7, with a tentative D call TRBD1 (6 bases). Germline V lookup: CDR1 SNHLY, CDR2 FYNNEI. Trimming stripped 6 bases from V and 0 bases from J, with 12 bases between. The CDR3 runs to 14 residues. DNA for the CDR3: TGTGCCAGCAGAAGAACAGGGAACTCCTACGAGCAGTACTTC. Translation: CASRRTGNSYEQYF.

This clone was seen just once. This sequence joins TRBV5-6 and TRBJ1-3; D gene uncertain. Between the trimmed V and J ends, which lost 0 bases and 1 base, there was a span of 8 bases. The CDR3 spans 15 residues. Germline V lookup: CDR1 SGHDT, CDR2 YYEEEE. The CDR3 loop reads CASSLALQSGNTIYF. CDR3 nucleotides: TGTGCCAGCAGCTTGGCCCTCCAGTCTGGAAACACCATATATTTT.

The genes are TRBV4-3 and TRBJ2-1, with 7 nucleotides matching TRBD2. Germline CDR1 and CDR2: LGHNA and YSLEER. The CDR3 runs 18 residues. Unmatched junction bases numbered 17, after V lost 4 bases and J lost 5 bases. The CDR3 DNA is TGCGCCAGCAGCCCCCGACTAGCCCAAAGGAAAGAGAACAATGAGCAGTTCTTC. It codes for CASSPRLAQRKENNEQFF.

The CDR3 region has the DNA TGTGCCAGCAGCCCGCGGACAGGTTCCAATCAGCCCCAGCATTTT. Its translation: CASSPRTGSNQPQHF. The genes are TRBV7-2 and TRBJ1-5; 7 bases fit TRBD1. Germline V gene sequence: CDR1 SGHTA, CDR2 FQGNSA. J was trimmed by 3 bases and V by 5 bases; bases with no gene match: 7. The length of the CDR3 is 15 residues.

The rearrangement uses TRBV5-1 and TRBJ1-1; D is unresolved. The V and J ends lost 4 bases and 1 base respectively, with 8 bases between them. This CDR3 comprises 13 residues. Germline CDR1 reads SGHRS; CDR2 reads YFSETQ. The CDR3 sequence is CASSKERNTEAFF. DNA of the CDR3: TGCGCCAGCAGCAAGGAGAGGAACACTGAAGCTTTCTTT.

This chain joins TRBV27 and TRBJ2-7, with 8 bases matching TRBD1. The CDR3 length is 13 residues. The J segment lost 6 bases and the V segment lost 6 bases, leaving 7 bases of the junction unmatched. In germline, CDR1 is MNHEY, CDR2 SMNVEV (reference sequence). CDR3 region: CASRGGRGREQYF. The DNA for the CDR3 is TGTGCCAGCAGGGGGGGCAGGGGGCGCGAGCAGTACTTC.

The gene calls are TRBV7-2 and TRBJ2-1; 7 bases match TRBD2. V was clipped by 2 bases and J by 5 bases; unmatched bases: 9. Germline CDR1 SGHTA, CDR2 FQGNSA. The CDR3 extends over 16 amino acids. In nucleotides, the CDR3 is TGTGCCAGCAGCTTACCTTGGCGGGAGATCAACAATGAGCAGTTCTTC. Translating it yields CASSLPWREINNEQFF.

The chain employs TRBV27 and TRBJ1-5, with 9 bases identical to TRBD1. This CDR3 is built from 14 residues. Germline lookup yields CDR1 MNHEY and CDR2 SMNVEV (reference sequence). Trimming removed 4 bases from V and 2 bases from J; junction bases left unmatched: 0. The CDR3 nucleotides are TGTGCCAGCAGTTGGGACAGGGGCAATCAGCCCCAGCATTTT. This gives the protein CASSWDRGNQPQHF.

The chain uses TRBV5-1 and TRBJ2-1; maybe TRBD2 (6 bases). V gave up 1 base and J gave up 5 bases, with 13 bases separating them. The CDR3 contains 15 residues. CDR1 is SGHRS and CDR2 is YFSETQ in the germline V gene. The CDR3 spells CASSLSSGVNNEQFF. CDR3 sequence (DNA): TGCGCCAGCAGCTTGTCATCGGGAGTTAACAATGAGCAGTTCTTC.

This clone was picked up one time. V gene TRBV5-1 combines with J gene TRBJ2-5, with 14 bases that match TRBD2. With V trimmed by 4 bases and J by 1 base, 3 bases remained unmatched. From germline, CDR1 is SGHRS and CDR2 YFSETQ. The CDR3 is made up of 16 amino acids. The CDR3 DNA reads TGCGCCAGCAGCCCTGGGACTAGCGGGGGCCAAGAGACCCAGTACTTC. Amino acid sequence: CASSPGTSGGQETQYF. The entire variable domain, with the rest obtained from reference TRBV5-1 and TRBJ2-5, is as follows: KAGVTQTPRYLIKTRGQQVTLSCSPISGHRSVSWYQQTPGQGLQFLFEYFSETQRNKGNFPGRFSGRQFSNSRSEMNVSTLELGDSALYLCASSPGTSGGQETQYFGPGTRLLVL.

The rearrangement joins TRBV5-1 to TRBJ1-2; D remains unclear. Germline lookup yields CDR1 SGHRS and CDR2 YFSETQ. V lost 0 bases to trimming and J lost 0 bases, with 9 bases between them. The CDR3 is made up of 15 amino acids. The CDR3, as DNA: TGCGCCAGCAGCTTGGCGGGAGCCTCTAACTATGGCTACACCTTC. Translating gives CASSLAGASNYGYTF.

The table lists this clone with a few counts. The J gene is TRBJ1-1, the V gene TRBV9; D might be TRBD1 (5 bases). This CDR3 has 14 residues. Trimming took 3 bases from V and 0 from J, leaving 9 bases between them. The germline CDR1 and CDR2 sequences are SGDLS and YYNGEE. CDR3 sequence: CASSARQLNTEAFF. DNA for the CDR3: TGTGCCAGCAGCGCTAGACAGCTGAACACTGAAGCTTTCTTT.

V is TRBV6-5 and J is TRBJ2-7; TRBD1 matches 10 bases. With 6 bases clipped from V and 5 bases from J, the junction kept 10 bases outside the gene matches. Germline V gives CDR1 MNHEY, CDR2 SVGAGI. This CDR3 comprises 15 residues. CDR3 in amino acids: CASSPRGQGSDEQYF. The CDR3 DNA reads TGTGCCAGCAGCCCGCGGGGACAGGGGAGCGACGAGCAGTACTTC.

This sequence joins TRBV9 and TRBJ2-1; 9 nucleotides line up with TRBD2. Germline values: CDR1 SGDLS, CDR2 YYNGEE. With 4 bases clipped from V and 7 bases from J, the junction kept 9 bases outside the gene matches. The CDR3 loop spans 15 amino acids. CDR3 DNA: TGTGCCAGCAGCCGGGGACTAGCAGATTCGAATGAGCAGTTCTTC. Residues: CASSRGLADSNEQFF. The full variable domain, its missing parts supplied by reference TRBV9 and TRBJ2-1, is DSGVTQTPKHLITATGQRVTLRCSPRSGDLSVYWYQQSLDQGLQFLIQYYNGEERAKGNILERFSAQQFPDLHSELNLSSLELGDSALYFCASSRGLADSNEQFFGPGTRLTVL.

The rearrangement links TRBV6-5 to TRBJ2-7; 7 nucleotides agree with TRBD1. The CDR3 length is 11 residues. Germline CDR1 reads MNHEY; CDR2 reads SVGAGI. V lost 8 bases and J lost 2; bases outside the gene matches: 0. This CDR3 is CASQGAYEQYF. For the CDR3, the DNA is TGTGCCAGCCAGGGGGCCTACGAGCAGTACTTC.

The V and J genes are TRBV7-3 and TRBJ1-1; tentatively, D is TRBD1 (6 bases). Trimming removed 5 bases from V and 8 bases from J, with 18 bases in between. The CDR3 runs to 14 residues. Germline CDR1 reads SGHTA; CDR2 reads FQGTGA. CDR3 bases: TGTGCCAGCAGCCTCAGTCAGGGGACACCCGAAGCTTTCTTT. Its translation is CASSLSQGTPEAFF.